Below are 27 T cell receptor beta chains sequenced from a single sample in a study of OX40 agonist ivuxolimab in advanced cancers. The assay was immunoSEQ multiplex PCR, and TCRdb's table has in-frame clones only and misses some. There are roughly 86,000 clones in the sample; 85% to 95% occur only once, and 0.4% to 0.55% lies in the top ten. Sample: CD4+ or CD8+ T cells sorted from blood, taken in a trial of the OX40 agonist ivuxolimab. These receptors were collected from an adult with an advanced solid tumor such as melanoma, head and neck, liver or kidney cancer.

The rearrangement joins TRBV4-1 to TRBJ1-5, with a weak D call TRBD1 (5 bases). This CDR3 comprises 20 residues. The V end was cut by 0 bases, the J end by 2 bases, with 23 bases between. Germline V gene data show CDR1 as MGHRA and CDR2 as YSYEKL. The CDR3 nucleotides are TGCGCCAGCAGCCAAGATCAGGTCAGGGCTCTGCTTTCGGGCAATCAGCCCCAGCATTTT. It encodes CASSQDQVRALLSGNQPQHF.

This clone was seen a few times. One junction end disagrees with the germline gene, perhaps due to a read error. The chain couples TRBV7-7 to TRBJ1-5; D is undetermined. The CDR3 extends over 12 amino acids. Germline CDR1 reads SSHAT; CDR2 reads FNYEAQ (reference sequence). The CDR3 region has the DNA TGTGCTAGCAGCTTTAATAGACAGCCCCAGCATTTT. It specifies CASSFNRQPQHF. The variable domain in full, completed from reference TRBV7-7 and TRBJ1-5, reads GAGVSQSPRYKVTKRGQDVTLRCDPISSHATLYWYQQALGQGPEFLTYFNYEAQPDKSGLPSDRFSAERPEGSISTLTIQRTEQRDSAMYRCASSFNRQPQHFGDGTRLSIL.

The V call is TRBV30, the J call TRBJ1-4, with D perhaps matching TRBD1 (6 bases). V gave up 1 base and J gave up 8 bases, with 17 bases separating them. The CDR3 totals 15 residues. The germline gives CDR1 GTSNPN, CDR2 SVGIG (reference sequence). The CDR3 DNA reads TGTGCCTGGAGTGACAGGGACCGGATCGTAGAAAAACTGTTTTTT. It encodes CAWSDRDRIVEKLFF.

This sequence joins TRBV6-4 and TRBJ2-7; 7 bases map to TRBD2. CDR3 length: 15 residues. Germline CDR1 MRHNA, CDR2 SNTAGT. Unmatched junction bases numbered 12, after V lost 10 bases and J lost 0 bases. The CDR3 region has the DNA TGTGCCACCCTTTTTCGGGACTATAACTCCTACGAGCAGTACTTC. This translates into CATLFRDYNSYEQYF.

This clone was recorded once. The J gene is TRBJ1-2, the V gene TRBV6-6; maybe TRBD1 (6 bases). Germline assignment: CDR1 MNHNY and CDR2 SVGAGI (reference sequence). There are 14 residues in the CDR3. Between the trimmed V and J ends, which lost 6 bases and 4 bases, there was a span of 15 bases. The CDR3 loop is CASRELGQTYGYTF. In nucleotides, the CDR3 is TGTGCCAGCAGGGAACTCGGACAGACCTATGGCTACACCTTC.

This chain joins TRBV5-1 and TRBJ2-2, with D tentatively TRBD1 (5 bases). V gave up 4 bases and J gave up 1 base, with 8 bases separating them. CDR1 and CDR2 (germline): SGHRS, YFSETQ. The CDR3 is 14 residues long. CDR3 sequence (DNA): TGCGCCAGCAGCCTGGGGCAGAACACCGGGGAGCTGTTTTTT. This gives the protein CASSLGQNTGELFF.

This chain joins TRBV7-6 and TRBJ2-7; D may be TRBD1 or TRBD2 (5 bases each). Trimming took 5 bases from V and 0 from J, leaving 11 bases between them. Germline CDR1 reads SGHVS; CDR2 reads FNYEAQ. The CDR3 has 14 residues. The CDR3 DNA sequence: TGTGCCAGCAGCCGGGACCTTAGCTCCTACGAGCAGTACTTC. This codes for CASSRDLSSYEQYF.

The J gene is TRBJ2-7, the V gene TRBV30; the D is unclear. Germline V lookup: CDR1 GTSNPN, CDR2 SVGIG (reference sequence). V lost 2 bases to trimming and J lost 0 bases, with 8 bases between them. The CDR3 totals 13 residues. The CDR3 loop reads CAWSPPGSYEQYF. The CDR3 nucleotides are TGTGCCTGGAGTCCACCGGGCTCCTACGAGCAGTACTTC.

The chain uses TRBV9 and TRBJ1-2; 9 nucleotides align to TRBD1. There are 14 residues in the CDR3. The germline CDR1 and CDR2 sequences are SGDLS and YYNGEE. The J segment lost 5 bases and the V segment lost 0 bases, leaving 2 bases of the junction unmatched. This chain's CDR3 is CASSVEGQGYGYTF. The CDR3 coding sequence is TGTGCCAGCAGCGTAGAGGGACAGGGATATGGCTACACCTTC.

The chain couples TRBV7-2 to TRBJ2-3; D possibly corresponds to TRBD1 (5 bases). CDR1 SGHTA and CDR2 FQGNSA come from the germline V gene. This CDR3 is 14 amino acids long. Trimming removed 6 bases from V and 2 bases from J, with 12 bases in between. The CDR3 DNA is TGTGCCAGCAGTTCCCAGGGATTCACAGATACGCAGTATTTT. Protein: CASSSQGFTDTQYF.

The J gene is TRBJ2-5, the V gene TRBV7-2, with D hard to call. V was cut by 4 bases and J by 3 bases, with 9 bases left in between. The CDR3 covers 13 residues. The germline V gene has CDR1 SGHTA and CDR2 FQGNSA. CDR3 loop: CASSSRTKETQYF. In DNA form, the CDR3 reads TGTGCCAGCAGCTCCAGAACCAAAGAGACCCAGTACTTC.

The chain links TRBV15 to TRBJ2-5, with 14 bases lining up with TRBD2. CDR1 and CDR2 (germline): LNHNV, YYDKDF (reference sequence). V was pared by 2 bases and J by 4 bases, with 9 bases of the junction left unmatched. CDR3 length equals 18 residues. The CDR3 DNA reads TGTGCCACCAGCAGACCTCCGACTAGCGGGGGGGCCCCAGAGACCCAGTACTTC. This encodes CATSRPPTSGGAPETQYF.

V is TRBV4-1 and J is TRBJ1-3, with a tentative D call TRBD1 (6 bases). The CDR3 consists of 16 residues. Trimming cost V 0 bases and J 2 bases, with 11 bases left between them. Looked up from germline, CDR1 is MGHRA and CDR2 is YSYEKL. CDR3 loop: CASSQDRAGAGNTIYF. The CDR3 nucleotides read TGCGCCAGCAGCCAAGACAGGGCAGGGGCTGGAAACACCATATATTTT.

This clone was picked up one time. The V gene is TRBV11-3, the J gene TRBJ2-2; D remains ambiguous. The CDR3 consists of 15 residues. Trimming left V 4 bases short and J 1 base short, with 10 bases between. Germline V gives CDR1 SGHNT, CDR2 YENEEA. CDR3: CASSSDPVNTGELFF. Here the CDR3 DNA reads TGTGCCAGCAGCTCCGACCCTGTGAACACCGGGGAGCTGTTTTTT.

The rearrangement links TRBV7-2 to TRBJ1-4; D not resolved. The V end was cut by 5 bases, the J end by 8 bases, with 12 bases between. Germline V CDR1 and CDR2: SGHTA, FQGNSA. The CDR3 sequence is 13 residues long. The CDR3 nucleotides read TGTGCCAGCAGCAGGTCGCCCGGGGAAAAACTGTTTTTT. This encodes CASSRSPGEKLFF.

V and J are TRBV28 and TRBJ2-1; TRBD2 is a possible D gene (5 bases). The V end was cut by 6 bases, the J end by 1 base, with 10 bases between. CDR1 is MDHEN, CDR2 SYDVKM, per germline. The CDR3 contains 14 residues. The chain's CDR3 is CASSLSGSYNEQFF. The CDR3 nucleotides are TGTGCCAGCAGCCTCAGCGGATCCTACAATGAGCAGTTCTTC.

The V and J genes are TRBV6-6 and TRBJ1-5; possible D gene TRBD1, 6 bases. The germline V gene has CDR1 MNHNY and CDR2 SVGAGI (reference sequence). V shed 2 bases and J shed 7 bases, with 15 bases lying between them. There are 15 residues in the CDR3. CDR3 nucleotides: TGTGCCAGCAGTTACGGGGGGGCAGGGGACCAGCCCCAGCATTTT. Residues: CASSYGGAGDQPQHF.

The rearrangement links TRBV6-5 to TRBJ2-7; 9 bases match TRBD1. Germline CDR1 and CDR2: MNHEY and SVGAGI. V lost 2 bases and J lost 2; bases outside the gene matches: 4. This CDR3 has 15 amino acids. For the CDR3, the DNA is TGTGCCAGCAGTTACGGGACAGGGTTCGCCTACGAGCAGTACTTC. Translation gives CASSYGTGFAYEQYF.

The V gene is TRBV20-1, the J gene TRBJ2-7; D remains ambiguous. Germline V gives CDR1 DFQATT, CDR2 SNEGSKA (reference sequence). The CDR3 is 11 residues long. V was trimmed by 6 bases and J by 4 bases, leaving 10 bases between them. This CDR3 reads CSASAPYEQYF. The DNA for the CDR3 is TGCAGTGCCTCTGCTCCGTACGAGCAGTACTTC.

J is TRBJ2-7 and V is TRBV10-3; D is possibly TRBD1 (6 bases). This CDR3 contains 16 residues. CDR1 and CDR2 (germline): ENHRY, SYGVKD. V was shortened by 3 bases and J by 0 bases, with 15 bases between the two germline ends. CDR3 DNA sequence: TGTGCCATCAGTGATTACAAGGGGGAGAGCTCCTACGAGCAGTACTTC. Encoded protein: CAISDYKGESSYEQYF.

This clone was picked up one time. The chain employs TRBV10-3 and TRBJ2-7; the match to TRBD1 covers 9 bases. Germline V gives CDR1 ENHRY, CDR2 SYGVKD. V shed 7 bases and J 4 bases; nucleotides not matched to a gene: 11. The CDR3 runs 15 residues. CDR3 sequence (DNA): TGTGCCATCAAGGCGGGGACAGGGTATCAGTACGAGCAGTACTTC. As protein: CAIKAGTGYQYEQYF.

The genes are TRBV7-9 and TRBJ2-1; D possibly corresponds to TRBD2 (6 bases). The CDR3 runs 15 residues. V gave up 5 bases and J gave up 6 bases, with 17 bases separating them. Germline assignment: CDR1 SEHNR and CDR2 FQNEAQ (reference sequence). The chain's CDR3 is CASSPGTPESNEQFF. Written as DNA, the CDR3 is TGTGCCAGCAGCCCCGGGACTCCAGAATCCAATGAGCAGTTCTTC.

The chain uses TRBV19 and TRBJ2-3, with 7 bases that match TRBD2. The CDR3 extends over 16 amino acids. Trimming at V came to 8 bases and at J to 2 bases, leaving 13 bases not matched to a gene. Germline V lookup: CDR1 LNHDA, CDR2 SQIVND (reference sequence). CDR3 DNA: TGTGCCAGTCAATACCAGGTTGGGGGGGTCACAGATACGCAGTATTTT. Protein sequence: CASQYQVGGVTDTQYF.

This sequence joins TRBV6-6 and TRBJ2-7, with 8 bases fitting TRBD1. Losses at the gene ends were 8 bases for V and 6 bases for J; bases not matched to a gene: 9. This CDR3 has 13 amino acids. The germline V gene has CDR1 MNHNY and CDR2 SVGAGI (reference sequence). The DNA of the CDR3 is TGTGCCAGCCAACGCGGGACAGGCACCGAGCAGTACTTC. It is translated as CASQRGTGTEQYF.

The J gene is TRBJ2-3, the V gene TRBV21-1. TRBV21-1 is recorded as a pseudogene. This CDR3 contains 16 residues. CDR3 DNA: TGTGCCAGCAGCAAGGGTGTGGGGGATTCCACAGATACGCAGTATTTT. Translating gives CASSKGVGDSTDTQYF.

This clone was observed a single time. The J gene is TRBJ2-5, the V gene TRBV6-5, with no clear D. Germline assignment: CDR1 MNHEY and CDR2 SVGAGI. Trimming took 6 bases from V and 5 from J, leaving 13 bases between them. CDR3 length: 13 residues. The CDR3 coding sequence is TGTGCCAGCAGCCCCTTCTCCGGCGAGACCCAGTACTTC. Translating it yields CASSPFSGETQYF.

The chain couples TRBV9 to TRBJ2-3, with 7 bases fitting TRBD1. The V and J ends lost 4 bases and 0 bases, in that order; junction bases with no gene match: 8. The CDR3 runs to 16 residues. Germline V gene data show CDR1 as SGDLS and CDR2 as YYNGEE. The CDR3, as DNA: TGTGCCAGCAGCCCGACAGGGACAACTAGCACAGATACGCAGTATTTT. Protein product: CASSPTGTTSTDTQYF.